This T cell receptor (beta chain) comes out of a study of early T cells in non-severe SARS-CoV-2 infection (dated by TCRdb to about 2021). For context, the study as a whole: Because TCR sequencing was done on bulk RNA from unsorted whole blood, the alpha and beta chains could not be paired.

CDR1 and CDR2 (KGHSH, LQKENI) derive from the germline V gene. Inclusive of the bounding cysteine and phenylalanine, the CDR3 is 16 residues long. CDR3 DNA only is kept here, 48 bases in frame from base 1. V gives up 0 bases and J gives up 1 base, and the segment between their germline ends measures 10 bases. Receptor amplification or capture employed 5' RACE. Instrument used: NextSeq 500. In the TCR library protocol, unique molecular identifiers were attached to individual cDNA molecules to correct for PCR bias and sequencing error. TCR alpha and beta chains were both sequenced, and the abundances of alpha and beta sequences in each sample were closely correlated with each other. Under the source paper's analysis protocol: Decombinator V4 was used to annotate the V gene, J gene and CDR3 of the TCR sequences. Expanded TCRs were defined as changing significantly between any two time points under a Poisson model with p below 0.0001. TCR abundances were normalised to the total number of TCRs sequenced per sample and expressed as counts per million. TRAV1-2 paired with TRAJ12, TRAJ20 or TRAJ33 defined MAIT TCRs, while TRAV10 paired with TRAJ18 defined iNKT TCRs. VDJdb, accessed 1 November 2021, was searched for CMV, EBV and SARS-CoV-2 annotated TCRs, excluding TCRs annotated for multiple antigens. TCRdb itself trimmed the public reads at Q25 with fastp, ran MiXCR and retained productive beta chains. Entries that share a CDR3 protein sequence are merged under the most common genes and DNA. TCRdb assigned the V and J calls; the authors' analysis was not used. The table for this sample lists around 40,000 distinct CDR3 sequences; under 7% of them were counted only once. The ten largest make up around 6.1% of the sample.

Set within a cohort of healthcare workers in London, UK, this nested case-control study involved weekly PCR testing of nasopharyngeal swabs along with blood sampling. Between 23 and 31 March 2020, the week of the UK lockdown, healthcare workers were enrolled and then followed up weekly for as long as 16 weeks. Paper-wide results and their limitations: Matching against VDJdb was skewed toward anti-spike CD8 responses, likely underestimated virus-specific expansions, and missed private and CD4 specificities.

This clonotype was counted many times. Its antigen target is currently unknown. Qualities for individual bases were not recorded, and no much larger clone is one base off. The rearranged chain carries TRBV18 and TRBJ1-5; the D gene is not confidently resolved. The TCR originated in an adult who was a healthcare worker with PCR-confirmed SARS-CoV-2 infection or an uninfected control (not recorded which). Sequencing was carried out using whole blood. The CDR3: CASSPPSGGSNQPQHF. The base sequence is TGTGCCAGCTCACCACCGTCGGGCGGGAGCAATCAGCCCCAGCATTTT.